This T cell receptor (beta chain) was observed in a study of blood T cells in healthy people across ages. Deletions cut 1 base from V and 2 bases from J, with 6 bases between. CDR1 is LGHNA and CDR2 is YSLEER in the germline V gene. The CDR3 length is 15 residues. On this clonotype itself: Its antigen is still unknown.

The second PCR ran about 6 to 11 cycles with a sample-barcoded 5' primer and J-beta primers. TCRdb re-called the 5' RACE reads with MiXCR, one entry per CDR3 protein. The sample contains approximately 490,000 distinct CDR3 sequences, less than 25% of which appear only once. Whole-study findings and limits: Long-lived donors exceeded aged donors in naive CD4+ cells and diversity.

The same sample was also used in a study of T cells of mothers and their children.

The chain recombines TRBV4-3 with TRBJ2-6; no reliable D call. The clonotype was recovered from a boy aged 10-17 years in good health. The sample was blood. The CDR3 is CASSQGYAGANVLTF. CDR3 nucleotide sequence: TGCGCCAGCAGCCAAGGGTATGCTGGGGCCAACGTCCTGACTTTC.